This T cell receptor (beta chain) was recovered during a study of cytomegalovirus exposure and HLA in healthy donors. Study in general: Around 180 million T cells yielded 117 million unique TCR beta sequences in earlier analysis. Study findings and constraints: Most TCR sequences were seen very rarely across donors, but some public TCRs occurred in many. Per a later analysis, about 15,000 TCR beta sequences showed association with HLA alleles at 0.05 false discovery rate.

Note on this clone: The antigen is not known. Other DNA sequences in the sample encode the same CDR3.

In germline, CDR1 is ENHRY, CDR2 SYGVKD. The CDR3 length is 14 residues. With 2 bases clipped from V and 3 bases from J, the junction kept 2 bases outside the gene matches. 60 Vbeta and 13 Jbeta primers were used in PCR. Libraries were prepared by immunoSEQ multiplex PCR; TCRdb keeps only in-frame clonotypes and omits some of them. The table records 150,000 to 200,000 clones, 60% to 80% of them present only once. The TCR comes from a man between 50 and 59 years old in good health and CMV-seropositive. The rearrangement joins TRBV10-3 to TRBJ2-3; 7 nucleotides line up with TRBD1. Sequencing was performed on PBMCs. CDR3 bases: TGTGCCATCAGTGAGGCAGGGGGAACAGATACGCAGTATTTT. It codes for CAISEAGGTDTQYF.